Listed below are T cell receptor beta chains from one sample, sequenced in a study of immune evolution from preneoplasia to lung adenocarcinoma. The table came from immunoSEQ multiplex PCR; TCRdb's copy has only in-frame clones and leaves some out. Of thousands of clones listed, around 80% are singletons. Source material: FFPE adjacent normal lung tissue. The receptor set was obtained from a donor aged 70 or over with lung adenocarcinoma. CDR3s include the opening cysteine and the closing phenylalanine or tryptophan. D genes are given only for firm matches. The size entry is marked missing in some rows and otherwise reads once, few, many or a size class.

abundance: -
d_gene: -
j_gene: TRBJ1-3
v_gene: TRBV10-1
CDR3nt: TGCGCCAGCAGTGAACGACCCGGCTCTGGAAACACCATATATTTT
CDR3aa: CASSERPGSGNTIYF

abundance: -
d_gene: -
j_gene: TRBJ2-5
v_gene: TRBV5-6
CDR3nt: TGTGCCAGCAGCTTGTATGGTCCCCTAGAGACCCAGTACTTC
CDR3aa: CASSLYGPLETQYF

abundance: -
d_gene: -
j_gene: TRBJ1-3
v_gene: TRBV5-1
CDR3nt: TGCGCCAGCAGCTTTCCCGGGGGAGGCGGAAACACCATATATTTT
CDR3aa: CASSFPGGGGNTIYF

abundance: -
d_gene: -
j_gene: TRBJ1-3
v_gene: TRBV19
CDR3nt: TGTGCCAGTAGCCCCGGGGGGCTTGTATCTGGAAACACCATATATTTT
CDR3aa: CASSPGGLVSGNTIYF

abundance: -
d_gene: -
j_gene: TRBJ2-2
v_gene: TRBV9
CDR3nt: TGTGCCAGCAGCGTAGTTTCAACCCCTTCGTACACCGGGGAGCTGTTTTTT
CDR3aa: CASSVVSTPSYTGELFF

abundance: -
d_gene: TRBD2
j_gene: TRBJ2-7
v_gene: TRBV9
CDR3nt: TGTGCCAGCAGCGTCGGACTAGGGAGCTCCTACGAGCAGTACTTC
CDR3aa: CASSVGLGSSYEQYF

abundance: -
d_gene: TRBD2
j_gene: TRBJ2-2
v_gene: TRBV5-4
CDR3nt: TGTGCCAGCAGCCCCGGACTAGGCACCGGGGAGCTGTTTTTT
CDR3aa: CASSPGLGTGELFF

abundance: -
d_gene: -
j_gene: TRBJ2-7
v_gene: TRBV2
CDR3nt: TGTGCCAGCAGGGGGGGCGGGGGTCGGTACGAGCAGTACTTC
CDR3aa: CASRGGGGRYEQYF

abundance: -
d_gene: -
j_gene: TRBJ2-1
v_gene: TRBV2
CDR3nt: TGTGCCAGCAGTGCGGTGGCAGGTTCCTACAATGAGCAGTTCTTC
CDR3aa: CASSAVAGSYNEQFF

abundance: -
d_gene: TRBD1
j_gene: TRBJ1-5
v_gene: TRBV5-6
CDR3nt: TGTGCCAGCAGCTTGGGTCAGGGGGCGAAGCAGCCCCAGCATTTT
CDR3aa: CASSLGQGAKQPQHF

abundance: few
d_gene: -
j_gene: TRBJ2-2
v_gene: TRBV6-4
CDR3nt: TGTGCCAGCAGCCTTAGCGCCGACTCCGCCGGGGAGCTGTTTTTT
CDR3aa: CASSLSADSAGELFF

abundance: few
d_gene: TRBD1
j_gene: TRBJ2-7
v_gene: TRBV7-9
CDR3nt: TGTGCCAGCAGCCCACCCGGGACAGCGAGCGAGCAGTACTTC
CDR3aa: CASSPPGTASEQYF

abundance: -
d_gene: -
j_gene: TRBJ2-5
v_gene: TRBV7-9
CDR3nt: TGTGCCAGCAGCTTATACCCCTCAGAGACCCAGTACTTC
CDR3aa: CASSLYPSETQYF

abundance: large
d_gene: -
j_gene: TRBJ2-5
v_gene: TRBV4-1
CDR3nt: TGCGCCAGCAGCGACGGGACGACGTACTTC
CDR3aa: CASSDGTTYF

abundance: -
d_gene: -
j_gene: TRBJ1-1
v_gene: TRBV7-9
CDR3nt: TGTGCCAGCAGCTTAGAGGGTGGAAACACTGAAGCTTTCTTT
CDR3aa: CASSLEGGNTEAFF

abundance: -
d_gene: -
j_gene: TRBJ2-7
v_gene: TRBV29-1
CDR3nt: TGCAGCGTTGTTGGTAGCGGAGAATACGAGCAGTACTTC
CDR3aa: CSVVGSGEYEQYF

abundance: -
d_gene: -
j_gene: TRBJ2-7
v_gene: TRBV2
CDR3nt: TGTGCCAGCAGTGGACAGACCTACGAGCAGTACTTC
CDR3aa: CASSGQTYEQYF

abundance: -
d_gene: TRBD1
j_gene: TRBJ2-7
v_gene: TRBV30
CDR3nt: TGTGCCTGGAGTGTAGTCAGGGGGCACGAGCAGTACTTC
CDR3aa: CAWSVVRGHEQYF

abundance: -
d_gene: -
j_gene: TRBJ2-4
v_gene: TRBV5-5
CDR3nt: TGTGCCAGCAGCCACCGACGCGACGGTGCCAAAAACATTCAGTACTTC
CDR3aa: CASSHRRDGAKNIQYF

abundance: -
d_gene: -
j_gene: TRBJ1-1
v_gene: TRBV7-9
CDR3nt: TGTGCCAGCAGCTTAGTCCGAGTGGAAGCTTTCTTT
CDR3aa: CASSLVRVEAFF

abundance: once
d_gene: -
j_gene: TRBJ1-4
v_gene: TRBV5-6
CDR3nt: TGTGCCAGCAGCTTAAGGGAGGGAACTGCAACTAATGAAAAACTGTTTTTT
CDR3aa: CASSLREGTATNEKLFF

abundance: -
d_gene: TRBD2
j_gene: TRBJ2-3
v_gene: TRBV5-4
CDR3nt: TGTGCCAGCAGCTTGAAGTCCGGACTAGTGACAGATACGCAGTATTTT
CDR3aa: CASSLKSGLVTDTQYF

abundance: -
d_gene: -
j_gene: TRBJ2-7
v_gene: TRBV2
CDR3nt: TGTGCCAGCAGCAGGGGACCCTACGAGCAGTACTTC
CDR3aa: CASSRGPYEQYF

abundance: -
d_gene: -
j_gene: TRBJ2-2
v_gene: TRBV4-2
CDR3nt: TGTGCCAGCAGCCGGGATACGAACACCGGGGAGCTGTTTTTT
CDR3aa: CASSRDTNTGELFF

abundance: -
d_gene: TRBD2
j_gene: TRBJ2-1
v_gene: TRBV5-1
CDR3nt: TGCGCCAGCAGCTTGGGACTAGCGGGAGTCTACAATGAGCAGTTCTTC
CDR3aa: CASSLGLAGVYNEQFF

abundance: -
d_gene: -
j_gene: TRBJ2-2
v_gene: TRBV21-1
CDR3nt: TGTGCCAGCAGCAAAGCCCCCGGGACTAGGCCCGAATCAAGGGCCGGGGAGCTGTTTTTT
CDR3aa: CASSKAPGTRPESRAGELFF

abundance: large
d_gene: TRBD1
j_gene: TRBJ2-5
v_gene: TRBV7-2
CDR3nt: TGTGCCAGCAGCTTAGGGACAGGGAGTGGGACCCAGTACTTC
CDR3aa: CASSLGTGSGTQYF

abundance: -
d_gene: -
j_gene: TRBJ1-1
v_gene: TRBV5-4
CDR3nt: TGTGCCAGCAGGTCAAAAGGACAGAACACTGAAGCTTTCTTT
CDR3aa: CASRSKGQNTEAFF

abundance: -
d_gene: -
j_gene: TRBJ2-1
v_gene: TRBV5-1
CDR3nt: TGCGCCAGCAGCGAATGGAATGAGCAGTTCTTC
CDR3aa: CASSEWNEQFF

abundance: few
d_gene: -
j_gene: TRBJ2-1
v_gene: TRBV30
CDR3nt: TGTGCCTGCTTTGGGAGGGGGGCCTACAATGAGCAGTTCTTC
CDR3aa: CACFGRGAYNEQFF

abundance: -
d_gene: TRBD1
j_gene: TRBJ1-5
v_gene: TRBV2
CDR3nt: TGTGCCAGCGCGAGACAGGGTTTGGTTCAGCCCCAGCATTTT
CDR3aa: CASARQGLVQPQHF

abundance: -
d_gene: -
j_gene: TRBJ2-5
v_gene: TRBV9
CDR3nt: TGTGCCAGCAGCCCCTCGGGGGCCGGGGAGACCCAGTACTTC
CDR3aa: CASSPSGAGETQYF

abundance: large
d_gene: -
j_gene: TRBJ2-2
v_gene: TRBV7-3
CDR3nt: TGTGCCAGCAGCTTGGGCACCGGGGAGCTGTTTTTT
CDR3aa: CASSLGTGELFF

abundance: few
d_gene: TRBD2
j_gene: TRBJ2-1
v_gene: TRBV11-3
CDR3nt: TGTGCCAGCAGCTGGGGACTAGCGGGAGAAGAGCAGTTCTTC
CDR3aa: CASSWGLAGEEQFF

abundance: -
d_gene: -
j_gene: TRBJ2-2
v_gene: TRBV11-3
CDR3nt: TGTGCCAGCAGCTTTTCTTTCGGGGAGCTGTTTTTT
CDR3aa: CASSFSFGELFF

abundance: few
d_gene: -
j_gene: TRBJ2-7
v_gene: TRBV7-9
CDR3nt: TGTGCCAGCAGCGGCCCCCCCGGACCCAGCTCCTACGAGCAGTACTTC
CDR3aa: CASSGPPGPSSYEQYF

abundance: -
d_gene: TRBD2
j_gene: TRBJ2-5
v_gene: TRBV9
CDR3nt: TGTGCCAGCAGCGTCCTAGCGGGAGCGAAGGAGACCCAGTACTTC
CDR3aa: CASSVLAGAKETQYF

abundance: few
d_gene: TRBD1
j_gene: TRBJ2-3
v_gene: TRBV6-4
CDR3nt: TGTGCCAGCAGTGAACTGGGACAGGGAGGCTCGGATACGCAGTATTTT
CDR3aa: CASSELGQGGSDTQYF

abundance: -
d_gene: TRBD2
j_gene: TRBJ2-3
v_gene: TRBV5-1
CDR3nt: TGCGCCAGCAGCTTCCAAACTAGCGGGCTGCGCACAGATACGCAGTATTTT
CDR3aa: CASSFQTSGLRTDTQYF

abundance: -
d_gene: TRBD2
j_gene: TRBJ2-7
v_gene: TRBV4-1
CDR3nt: TGCGCCAGCAGCCAAGAGACTAGCCGAGAGCAGTACTTC
CDR3aa: CASSQETSREQYF

abundance: -
d_gene: -
j_gene: TRBJ1-4
v_gene: TRBV19
CDR3nt: TGTGCCAGTAGTATTAGGCGGGGTTCGGGTGAAAAACTGTTTTTT
CDR3aa: CASSIRRGSGEKLFF

abundance: -
d_gene: -
j_gene: TRBJ2-5
v_gene: TRBV5-5
CDR3nt: TGTGCCAGCCGGAACCATGGCGACGGCCAAGAGACCCAGTACTTC
CDR3aa: CASRNHGDGQETQYF

abundance: once
d_gene: TRBD2
j_gene: TRBJ2-7
v_gene: TRBV2
CDR3nt: TGTGCCAGCAGAGCAACTAGCGGGGGGTCCTACGAGCAGTACTTC
CDR3aa: CASRATSGGSYEQYF

abundance: once
d_gene: TRBD1
j_gene: TRBJ1-1
v_gene: TRBV2
CDR3nt: TGTGCCAGCCCGGACAGGGGAAACACTGAAGCTTTCTTT
CDR3aa: CASPDRGNTEAFF

abundance: -
d_gene: -
j_gene: TRBJ1-2
v_gene: TRBV15
CDR3nt: TGTGCCACCAGCAGAGCGGAAAGGGCACGAGGCTACACCTTC
CDR3aa: CATSRAERARGYTF

abundance: -
d_gene: -
j_gene: TRBJ1-4
v_gene: TRBV9
CDR3nt: TGTGCCAGCAGCGTAGGAGGACGGATTAATGAAAAACTGTTTTTT
CDR3aa: CASSVGGRINEKLFF

abundance: once
d_gene: -
j_gene: TRBJ2-3
v_gene: TRBV27
CDR3nt: TGTGCCAGCACCCAGACCGGCCCGGGCCTCGCGGATACGCAGTATTTT
CDR3aa: CASTQTGPGLADTQYF

abundance: -
d_gene: TRBD1
j_gene: TRBJ2-1
v_gene: TRBV9
CDR3nt: TGTGCCAGCAGCATAGACAGGGGTAGTGACCAGTTCTTC
CDR3aa: CASSIDRGSDQFF

abundance: -
d_gene: TRBD2
j_gene: TRBJ2-7
v_gene: TRBV11-2
CDR3nt: TGTGCCAGCAGCTTACGGGCTAGCGGGATTTACGAGCAGTACTTC
CDR3aa: CASSLRASGIYEQYF

abundance: -
d_gene: -
j_gene: TRBJ1-5
v_gene: TRBV6-1
CDR3nt: TGTGCCAGCAGTGACGCTCCTGGGAGGAACAATCAGCCCCAGCATTTT
CDR3aa: CASSDAPGRNNQPQHF

abundance: -
d_gene: -
j_gene: TRBJ2-7
v_gene: TRBV10-1
CDR3nt: TGCGCCAGCAGTGGGGGGGTTAACTACGAGCAGTACTTC
CDR3aa: CASSGGVNYEQYF

abundance: -
d_gene: -
j_gene: TRBJ1-3
v_gene: TRBV7-2
CDR3nt: TGTGCCAGCAGCTTAAGGCAGGGAGTTGGAAACACCATATATTTT
CDR3aa: CASSLRQGVGNTIYF

abundance: -
d_gene: -
j_gene: TRBJ1-4
v_gene: TRBV19
CDR3nt: TGTGCCATTTCCCGGGCCTACAATGAAAAACTGTTTTTT
CDR3aa: CAISRAYNEKLFF